These T cell receptor beta chains were read from a single sample in a study of T cells after yellow fever vaccination. MiXCR, applied by TCRdb to the 5' RACE reads, yields one record per CDR3 protein. Counted here are approximately 250,000 distinct CDR3 sequences, more than 6.5% occurring once; the ten biggest clones make up 1% to 1.2%. The specimen was CD4+ T cells sorted from PBMCs, collected on the day of the yellow fever booster vaccination. The receptor set was obtained from a man between 25 and 39 years old who received the YFV17D yellow fever vaccine. Each CDR3 is given with its conserved first and last residue. The D gene is left open where the match is weak. Some rows mark clone size as missing; the rest say once, few, many or name a class of expanded clone.

>TRBD2|TRBV20-1|.|TRBJ2-3
CSASLPGLSTDTQYF
TGCAGTGCTAGCCTGCCGGGACTAAGCACAGATACGCAGTATTTT
>TRBD1|TRBV5-1|many|TRBJ1-4
CASSPDRGNEKLFF
TGCGCCAGCAGCCCCGACAGGGGCAATGAAAAACTGTTTTTT
>.|TRBV7-2|few|TRBJ2-3
CASSSDRSTDTQYF
TGTGCCAGCAGCTCCGACAGGAGCACAGATACGCAGTATTTT
>TRBD2|TRBV23-1|few|TRBJ2-3
CASSQQGTSGKVTQYF
TGCGCCAGCAGTCAGCAAGGGACTAGCGGGAAAGTGACGCAGTATTTT
>TRBD1|TRBV10-3|few|TRBJ2-5
CAISGGQGYQETQYF
TGTGCCATCAGTGGCGGACAGGGGTACCAAGAGACCCAGTACTTC
>.|TRBV20-1|many|TRBJ2-1
CSAARDINNEQFF
TGCAGTGCTGCCCGGGACATCAACAATGAGCAGTTCTTC
>.|TRBV5-6|few|TRBJ2-7
CASSGGTSGHQNEQYF
TGTGCCAGCAGTGGGGGGACGTCGGGACACCAGAACGAGCAGTACTTC
>.|TRBV5-5|few|TRBJ2-7
CASSLEVQGAYEQYF
TGTGCCAGCAGCTTGGAAGTTCAGGGAGCCTACGAGCAGTACTTC
>TRBD2|TRBV7-2|.|TRBJ2-3
CASSADSGSMNTQYF
TGTGCCAGCAGCGCAGATAGCGGGAGCATGAATACGCAGTATTTT
>.|TRBV5-1|many|TRBJ1-1
CASSLEGLAVNTEAFF
TGCGCCAGCAGCTTGGAAGGGTTGGCAGTGAACACTGAAGCTTTCTTT
>.|TRBV20-1|.|TRBJ2-1
CSLLGRVNEQFF
TGCAGTTTACTCGGACGGGTCAATGAGCAGTTCTTC
>TRBD2|TRBV7-8|many|TRBJ2-5
CASSRGLAGVAETQYF
TGTGCCAGCAGCAGGGGACTAGCGGGAGTGGCAGAGACCCAGTACTTC
>.|TRBV11-3|few|TRBJ2-3
CASSLGSTKADTQYF
TGTGCCAGCAGCTTAGGATCAACAAAGGCAGATACGCAGTATTTT
>.|TRBV5-1|few|TRBJ2-1
CASSLRTAGDNEQFF
TGCGCCAGCAGCTTGAGGACGGCAGGGGACAATGAGCAGTTCTTC
>.|TRBV30|.|TRBJ2-2
CAWSVGGELFF
TGTGCCTGGAGTGTAGGCGGGGAGCTGTTTTTT
>.|TRBV10-3|many|TRBJ2-3
CAISEPPLQFLPDTQYF
TGTGCCATCAGTGAGCCCCCCTTGCAGTTCCTCCCAGATACGCAGTATTTT
>.|TRBV6-2/TRBV6-3|few|TRBJ2-7
CASSYSVAEQYF
TGTGCCAGCAGTTACTCGGTAGCGGAGCAGTACTTC
>TRBD2|TRBV7-9|few|TRBJ2-5
CASSPSRHGRGETQYF
TGTGCCAGCAGCCCCTCCCGACACGGGAGGGGGGAGACCCAGTACTTC
>.|TRBV20-1|few|TRBJ2-6
CSTRVGANVLTF
TGCAGTACCAGGGTTGGGGCCAACGTCCTGACTTTC
>.|TRBV18|few|TRBJ1-4
CASSRAISEEKLFF
TGTGCCAGCTCACGGGCTATATCGGAGGAAAAACTGTTTTTT
>TRBD1|TRBV7-8|.|TRBJ1-2
CASSLSDRGTYGYTF
TGTGCCAGCAGCTTATCGGACAGGGGAACATATGGCTACACCTTC
>.|TRBV7-6|many|TRBJ2-1
CASSYRSSSYNEQFF
TGTGCCAGCAGTTATCGGTCGTCCTCCTACAATGAGCAGTTCTTC
>.|TRBV6-2/TRBV6-3|few|TRBJ2-3
CASSYSKESSTDTQYF
TGTGCCAGCAGTTACTCGAAGGAGTCTAGCACAGATACGCAGTATTTT
>TRBD2|TRBV10-1|.|TRBJ2-1
CASSESGTRVNEQFF
TGCGCCAGCAGTGAATCCGGGACTAGGGTCAATGAGCAGTTCTTC
>.|TRBV20-1|few|TRBJ2-3
CSADGDISRVGTQYF
TGCAGTGCTGATGGGGATATCAGTCGCGTGGGTACGCAGTATTTT
>TRBD2|TRBV9|few|TRBJ2-5
CASSGGPSSGSRETQYF
TGTGCCAGCAGCGGGGGCCCCTCTAGCGGGAGTCGAGAGACCCAGTACTTC
>TRBD2|TRBV15|.|TRBJ2-3
CATSRDRNLAGGFTQYF
TGTGCCACCAGCAGAGATAGGAACCTAGCGGGAGGATTTACGCAGTATTTT
>.|TRBV20-1|.|TRBJ2-3
CSVPRDPIPDTQYF
TGCAGTGTTCCCCGGGACCCAATCCCAGATACGCAGTATTTT
>.|TRBV24-1|.|TRBJ1-2
CATSDWYGYTF
TGTGCCACCAGTGACTGGTATGGCTACACCTTC
>.|TRBV7-2|.|TRBJ2-1
CASASRGTMSEQFF
TGTGCCAGCGCCTCGAGGGGGACTATGAGTGAGCAGTTCTTC
>.|TRBV20-1|.|TRBJ2-3
CSARKEGTDTQYF
TGCAGTGCTAGAAAGGAGGGCACAGATACGCAGTATTTT
>.|TRBV10-2|few|TRBJ2-2
CASSESRRRELFF
TGCGCCAGCAGTGAGTCGAGACGGAGGGAGCTGTTTTTT
>.|TRBV18|.|TRBJ2-7
CASSPQQGAAYEQYF
TGTGCCAGCTCACCACAACAGGGTGCGGCCTACGAGCAGTACTTC
>TRBD1|TRBV18|many|TRBJ1-5
CASSLDRNSNQPQHF
TGTGCCAGCTCACTGGACAGGAATAGCAATCAGCCCCAGCATTTT
>TRBD2|TRBV3-1|many|TRBJ2-1
CASSQGRGRASYNEQFF
TGTGCCAGCAGCCAAGGACGCGGGAGGGCGTCCTACAATGAGCAGTTCTTC
>TRBD1|TRBV2|many|TRBJ2-4
CASSETGVGKNIQYF
TGTGCCAGCAGCGAAACAGGGGTTGGCAAAAACATTCAGTACTTC
>.|TRBV6-5|many|TRBJ1-3
CASSPLRGTIYF
TGTGCCAGCAGCCCCCTCCGGGGCACCATATATTTT
>.|TRBV29-1|few|TRBJ2-7
CSVGGDYEQYF
TGCAGCGTTGGTGGCGATTACGAGCAGTACTTC
>.|TRBV5-6|few|TRBJ1-2
CASSLDPRGIGYTF
TGTGCCAGCAGCTTGGACCCCAGGGGAATCGGCTACACCTTC
>TRBD2|TRBV12-3/TRBV12-4|few|TRBJ2-2
CASRKTGSGASGGTGELFF
TGTGCCAGCAGGAAAACAGGGTCCGGGGCTAGCGGGGGCACCGGGGAGCTGTTTTTT
>TRBD1|TRBV6-5|few|TRBJ1-1
CASSYPGQGGTEAFF
TGTGCCAGCAGTTACCCGGGACAGGGAGGGACTGAAGCTTTCTTT
>.|TRBV5-4|few|TRBJ2-6
CASSLAFYASGANVLTF
TGTGCCAGCAGCTTGGCGTTTTATGCCTCTGGGGCCAACGTCCTGACTTTC
>.|TRBV24-1|many|TRBJ2-2
CATSDFDWDQGELFF
TGTGCCACCAGTGATTTCGATTGGGACCAAGGGGAGCTGTTTTTT
>.|TRBV7-6|many|TRBJ2-5
CASSDIPGVLETQYF
TGTGCCAGCAGCGATATTCCGGGAGTCCTCGAGACCCAGTACTTC